Listed below are T cell receptor beta chains from one sample, sequenced in a study of early T cells in non-severe SARS-CoV-2 infection. TCRdb recomputed calls from the 5' RACE reads with MiXCR, one row per CDR3 protein. The sample holds just under 65,000 distinct CDR3 sequences; about 11% are singletons and the top ten take nearly 3%. The material sequenced was whole blood, taken at baseline. Receptors were obtained from an adult who was a healthcare worker with PCR-confirmed SARS-CoV-2 infection or an uninfected control (not recorded which). CDR3s include the opening cysteine and the closing phenylalanine or tryptophan. The D gene is left open where the match is weak. Size is omitted from some rows. Given values are once, few, many or a class for expanded clones.

.	TRBV6-2/TRBV6-3	many	TRBJ2-6	CASSLTGEGANVLTF	TGTGCCAGCAGTCTCACAGGAGAAGGGGCCAACGTCCTGACTTTC
.	TRBV20-1	many	TRBJ1-2	CSAEADGSGVYGYTF	TGCAGTGCCGAGGCGGACGGTTCGGGGGTCTATGGCTACACCTTC
TRBD2	TRBV29-1	.	TRBJ2-2	CSAGGAGFNTGELFF	TGCAGCGCCGGGGGGGCAGGGTTTAACACCGGGGAGCTGTTTTTT
TRBD1	TRBV6-5	.	TRBJ2-7	CASSYRDRGSYEQYF	TGTGCCAGCAGTTACCGGGACAGGGGATCCTACGAGCAGTACTTC
.	TRBV20-1	many	TRBJ1-1	CSAVAGRSEAFF	TGCAGTGCTGTAGCAGGGCGTAGTGAAGCTTTCTTT
.	TRBV7-2	.	TRBJ2-5	CASSQGSTQETQYF	TGTGCCAGCAGCCAAGGATCAACCCAAGAGACCCAGTACTTC
.	TRBV2	once	TRBJ2-5	CAGVSRGQETQYF	TGTGCCGGAGTCAGTAGGGGACAAGAGACCCAGTACTTC
.	TRBV29-1	many	TRBJ1-2	CSVVLSRGYGYTF	TGCAGCGTTGTGTTATCCCGGGGATATGGCTACACCTTC
TRBD1	TRBV27	many	TRBJ1-2	CASSPGQLYGYTF	TGTGCCAGCAGTCCGGGACAGCTCTATGGCTACACCTTC
.	TRBV6-2/TRBV6-3	.	TRBJ1-5	CASSYSGFAALFSNQPQHF	TGTGCCAGCAGTTACTCTGGGTTCGCCGCACTTTTTAGCAATCAGCCCCAGCATTTT
TRBD2	TRBV7-6	.	TRBJ2-1	CASSLATSRLANNEQFF	TGTGCCAGCAGCTTAGCGACCTCCAGACTAGCGAACAATGAGCAGTTCTTC
.	TRBV11-2	.	TRBJ1-1	CASSSEDSEAFF	TGTGCCAGCAGCTCGGAGGATTCAGAAGCTTTCTTT
TRBD1	TRBV6-6	.	TRBJ1-2	CASTLGTGQTYGYTF	TGTGCCAGCACCCTTGGGACAGGGCAGACCTATGGCTACACCTTC
.	TRBV30	few	TRBJ2-3	CAWSVRRGTDTQYF	TGTGCCTGGAGTGTTCGGCGGGGAACAGATACGCAGTATTTT
TRBD1	TRBV13	once	TRBJ1-6	CASSGGDRRRDSPLHF	TGTGCCAGCAGCGGAGGGGACAGGCGAAGGGATTCACCCCTCCACTTT
.	TRBV12-3/TRBV12-4	.	TRBJ1-2	CASSSPNWIYGYTF	TGTGCCAGCAGTTCCCCCAATTGGATCTATGGCTACACCTTC
TRBD1	TRBV4-2	.	TRBJ1-6	CASSQDLGQGQSPLHF	TGTGCCAGCAGCCAAGATTTGGGACAGGGCCAATCACCCCTCCACTTT
.	TRBV7-6	few	TRBJ1-2	CASSLVRAASHGYTF	TGTGCCAGCAGCTTAGTCCGGGCCGCCAGTCATGGCTACACCTTC
.	TRBV3-1	.	TRBJ2-1	CASSQASGGPLGGQFF	TGTGCCAGCAGCCAAGCCTCTGGGGGCCCTCTTGGGGGGCAGTTCTTC
TRBD1	TRBV7-9	many	TRBJ2-7	CASSLLDREIGEQYF	TGTGCCAGCAGCTTACTGGACAGGGAAATAGGAGAGCAGTACTTC
.	TRBV20-1	many	TRBJ2-1	CSARPPGQLLYEQFF	TGCAGTGCTCGCCCCCCGGGACAACTTCTATATGAGCAGTTCTTC
.	TRBV10-2	.	TRBJ1-5	CASSPGLGQPQHF	TGCGCCAGCTCCCCGGGATTGGGCCAGCCCCAGCATTTT
.	TRBV9	.	TRBJ2-3	CASSVGVAGRSTDTQYF	TGTGCCAGCAGCGTAGGTGTCGCGGGGCGATCCACAGATACGCAGTATTTT
TRBD1	TRBV6-6	few	TRBJ1-5	CASRPGTGDSQPQHF	TGTGCCAGCAGGCCGGGGACAGGGGACAGTCAGCCCCAGCATTTT
.	TRBV5-6	.	TRBJ2-1	CASSSPGHGNNEQFF	TGTGCCAGCAGCTCACCGGGACATGGAAACAATGAGCAGTTCTTC
TRBD2	TRBV6-6	few	TRBJ2-5	CASSPGLPQETQYF	TGTGCCAGCAGTCCGGGACTACCCCAAGAGACCCAGTACTTC
.	TRBV12-3/TRBV12-4	few	TRBJ2-5	CASSFTGPGKQETQYF	TGTGCCAGCAGTTTCACTGGGCCAGGGAAACAAGAGACCCAGTACTTC
TRBD1	TRBV18	few	TRBJ1-1	CASSPLQGAHTEAFF	TGTGCCAGCTCACCACTTCAGGGGGCGCATACTGAAGCTTTCTTT
.	TRBV11-2	.	TRBJ1-1	CASSLDWSDTEAFF	TGTGCCAGCAGCTTAGATTGGAGTGACACTGAAGCTTTCTTT
TRBD1	TRBV27	few	TRBJ1-2	CASSRLGQLYGYTF	TGTGCCAGCAGTCGACTGGGACAGCTCTATGGCTACACCTTC
TRBD1	TRBV18	many	TRBJ1-4	CASSLGTAQHEKLFF	TGTGCCAGCTCACTCGGGACAGCTCAACATGAAAAACTGTTTTTT
TRBD2	TRBV7-6	.	TRBJ2-3	CASSRAGTTDTQYF	TGTGCCAGCAGCAGAGCGGGGACCACAGATACGCAGTATTTT